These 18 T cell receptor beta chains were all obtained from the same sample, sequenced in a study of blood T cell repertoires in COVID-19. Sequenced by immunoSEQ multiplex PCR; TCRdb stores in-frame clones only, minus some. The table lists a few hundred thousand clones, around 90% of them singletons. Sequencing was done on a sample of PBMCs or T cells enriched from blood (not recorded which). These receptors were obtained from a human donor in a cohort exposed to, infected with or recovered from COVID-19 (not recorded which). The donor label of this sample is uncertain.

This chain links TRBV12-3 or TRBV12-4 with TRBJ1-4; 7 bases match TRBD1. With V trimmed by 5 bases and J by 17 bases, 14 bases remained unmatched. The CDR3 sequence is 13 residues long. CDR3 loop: CASSLETGAAYFF. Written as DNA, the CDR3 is TGTGCCAGCAGTCTTGAAACAGGGGCTGCGTATTTTTTT.

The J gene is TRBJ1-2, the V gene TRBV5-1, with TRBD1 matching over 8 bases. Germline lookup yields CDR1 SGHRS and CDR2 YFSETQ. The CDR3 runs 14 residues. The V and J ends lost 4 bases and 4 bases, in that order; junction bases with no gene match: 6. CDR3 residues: CASSQSGQGYGYTF. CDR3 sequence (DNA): TGCGCCAGCAGCCAATCAGGACAGGGCTATGGCTACACCTTC. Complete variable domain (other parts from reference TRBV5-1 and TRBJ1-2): KAGVTQTPRYLIKTRGQQVTLSCSPISGHRSVSWYQQTPGQGLQFLFEYFSETQRNKGNFPGRFSGRQFSNSRSEMNVSTLELGDSALYLCASSQSGQGYGYTFGSGTRLTVV.

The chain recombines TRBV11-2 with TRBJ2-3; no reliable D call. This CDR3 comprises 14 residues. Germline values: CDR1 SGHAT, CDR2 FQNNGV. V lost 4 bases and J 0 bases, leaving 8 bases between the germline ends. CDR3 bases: TGTGCCAGCAGCTCTCGCGAGAGCACAGATACGCAGTATTTT. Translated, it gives CASSSRESTDTQYF.

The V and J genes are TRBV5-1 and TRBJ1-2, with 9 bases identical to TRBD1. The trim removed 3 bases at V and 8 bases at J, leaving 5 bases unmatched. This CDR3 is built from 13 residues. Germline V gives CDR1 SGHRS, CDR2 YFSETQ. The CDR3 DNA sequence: TGCGCCAGCAGCTGGACAGGGGAAGGGGGCTACACCTTC. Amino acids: CASSWTGEGGYTF.

For the CDR3, the DNA is TGCGCCAGCAGCCCAGCGGGACTAGCGGGGGTTGGGGGGGAAGAGACCCAGTACTTC. It yields the protein CASSPAGLAGVGGEETQYF. The chain carries TRBV10-2 and TRBJ2-5; 14 bases are shared with TRBD2. The CDR3 loop spans 19 amino acids. Germline values: CDR1 WSHSY, CDR2 SAAADI. V lost 6 bases and J lost 3; bases outside the gene matches: 15.

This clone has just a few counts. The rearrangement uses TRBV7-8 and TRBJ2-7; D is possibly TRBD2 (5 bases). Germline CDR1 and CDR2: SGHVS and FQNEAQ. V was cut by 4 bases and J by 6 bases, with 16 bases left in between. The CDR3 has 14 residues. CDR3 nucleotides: TGTGCCAGCAGCTCTCTAGCAACCCAAGGCGAGCAGTACTTC. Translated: CASSSLATQGEQYF.

CDR3 in amino acids: CASRVPSGGTDTQYF. The CDR3 bases are TGTGCCAGCAGGGTACCTAGCGGGGGCACAGATACGCAGTATTTT. V usage is TRBV6-5 and J usage is TRBJ2-3; 9 bases line up with TRBD2. CDR1 MNHEY and CDR2 SVGAGI come from the germline V gene. V was pared by 6 bases and J by 1 base, with 5 bases of the junction left unmatched. This CDR3 has 15 residues.

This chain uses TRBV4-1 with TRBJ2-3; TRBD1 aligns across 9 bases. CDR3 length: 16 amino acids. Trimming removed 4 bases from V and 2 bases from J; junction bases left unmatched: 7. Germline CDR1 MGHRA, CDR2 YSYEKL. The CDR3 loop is CASSPSQGADTDTQYF. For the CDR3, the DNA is TGCGCCAGCAGCCCCTCACAGGGGGCGGACACAGATACGCAGTATTTT.

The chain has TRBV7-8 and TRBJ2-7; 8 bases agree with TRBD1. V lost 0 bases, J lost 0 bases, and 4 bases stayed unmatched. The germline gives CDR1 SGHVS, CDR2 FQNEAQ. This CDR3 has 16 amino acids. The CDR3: CASSLAGDRPSYEQYF. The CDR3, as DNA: TGTGCCAGCAGCTTAGCGGGGGACAGGCCCTCCTACGAGCAGTACTTC.

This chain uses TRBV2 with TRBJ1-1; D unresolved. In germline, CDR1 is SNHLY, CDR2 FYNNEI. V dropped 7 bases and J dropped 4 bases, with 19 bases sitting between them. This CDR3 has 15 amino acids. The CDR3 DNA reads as TGTGCCAGCAACCCCGCGAGGGCCTGGGGCACTGAAGCTTTCTTT. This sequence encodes CASNPARAWGTEAFF.

The CDR3 DNA reads as TGTGCCAGCAGCTTGAGGGCAGGGGTACAGGGTGAAGCTTTCTTT. This translates into CASSLRAGVQGEAFF. V gene TRBV5-4 combines with J gene TRBJ1-1, with D maybe TRBD1 (6 bases). The length of the CDR3 is 15 residues. The V end lost 1 base, the J end lost 7 bases, and 17 bases lay between the germline ends. The germline V gene has CDR1 SGHNT and CDR2 YYREEE (reference sequence).

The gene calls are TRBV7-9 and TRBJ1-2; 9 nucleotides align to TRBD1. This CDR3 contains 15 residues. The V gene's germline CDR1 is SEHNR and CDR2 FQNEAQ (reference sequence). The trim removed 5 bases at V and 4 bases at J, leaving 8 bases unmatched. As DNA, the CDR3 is TGTGCCAGCAGCCCCGGGACAGGGATTTTCTATGGCTACACCTTC. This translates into CASSPGTGIFYGYTF.

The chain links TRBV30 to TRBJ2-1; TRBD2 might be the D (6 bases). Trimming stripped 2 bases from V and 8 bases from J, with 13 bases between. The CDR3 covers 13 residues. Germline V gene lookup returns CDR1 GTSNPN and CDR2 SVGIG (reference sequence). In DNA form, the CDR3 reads TGTGCCTGGAGTCTAGCGTGGGGGTATGAGCAGTTCTTC. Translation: CAWSLAWGYEQFF.

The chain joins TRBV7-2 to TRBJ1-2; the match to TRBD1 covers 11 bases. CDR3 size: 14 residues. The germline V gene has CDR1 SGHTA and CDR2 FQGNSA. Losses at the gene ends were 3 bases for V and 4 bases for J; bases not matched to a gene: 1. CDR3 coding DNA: TGTGCCAGCAGCTTGGGACAGGGGGTCTATGGCTACACCTTC. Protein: CASSLGQGVYGYTF.

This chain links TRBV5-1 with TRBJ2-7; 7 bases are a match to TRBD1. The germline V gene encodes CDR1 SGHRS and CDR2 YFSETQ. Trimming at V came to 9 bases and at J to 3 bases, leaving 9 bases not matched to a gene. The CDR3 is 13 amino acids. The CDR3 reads CATGRDRHYEQYF. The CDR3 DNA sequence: TGCGCCACCGGCCGGGACAGACACTACGAGCAGTACTTC.

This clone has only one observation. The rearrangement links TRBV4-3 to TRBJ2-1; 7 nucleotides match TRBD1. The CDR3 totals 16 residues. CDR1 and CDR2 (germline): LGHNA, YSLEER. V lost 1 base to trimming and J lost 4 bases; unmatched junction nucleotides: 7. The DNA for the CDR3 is TGCGCCAGCAGCCAAGCTACGGGACAGAATTACAATGAGCAGTTCTTC. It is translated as CASSQATGQNYNEQFF.

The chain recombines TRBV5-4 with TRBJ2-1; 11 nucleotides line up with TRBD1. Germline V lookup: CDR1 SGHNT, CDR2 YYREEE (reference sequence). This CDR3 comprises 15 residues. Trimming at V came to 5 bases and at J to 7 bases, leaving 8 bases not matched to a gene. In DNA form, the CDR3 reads TGTGCCAGCAGTGACGGACAGGGGGCAGTGAATGAGCAGTTCTTC. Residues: CASSDGQGAVNEQFF.

CDR3 nucleotide sequence: TGTGCCAGCAGGGGGAGGGACAGGGATCCCTACGAGCAGTACTTC. It is translated as CASRGRDRDPYEQYF. The rearrangement joins TRBV6-5 to TRBJ2-7; the match to TRBD1 covers 9 bases. The CDR3 contains 15 residues. Unmatched junction bases numbered 8, after V lost 6 bases and J lost 2 bases. Germline values: CDR1 MNHEY, CDR2 SVGAGI.